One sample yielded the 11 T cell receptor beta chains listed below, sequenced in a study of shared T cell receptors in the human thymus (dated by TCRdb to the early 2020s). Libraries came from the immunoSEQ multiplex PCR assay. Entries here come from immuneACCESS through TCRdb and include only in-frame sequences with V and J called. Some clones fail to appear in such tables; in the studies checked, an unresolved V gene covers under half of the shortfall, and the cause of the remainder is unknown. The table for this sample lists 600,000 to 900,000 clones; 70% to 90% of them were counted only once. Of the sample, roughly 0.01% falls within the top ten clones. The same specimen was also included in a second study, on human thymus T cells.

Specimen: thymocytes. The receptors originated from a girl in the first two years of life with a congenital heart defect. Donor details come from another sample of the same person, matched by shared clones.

CDR3 loop: CSVVSRSETF. For the CDR3, the DNA is TGCAGCGTAGTTTCCAGGTCCGAAACCTTC. The chain links TRBV29-1 to TRBJ1-2; D remains ambiguous. V dropped 6 bases and J dropped 14 bases, with 16 bases sitting between them. Germline lookup yields CDR1 SQVTM and CDR2 ANQGSEA. This CDR3 comprises 10 residues. The variable domain in full, completed from reference TRBV29-1 and TRBJ1-2, reads SAVISQKPSRDICQRGTSLTIQCQVDSQVTMMFWYRQQPGQSLTLIATANQGSEATYESGFVIDKFPISRPNLTFSTLTVSNMSPEDSSIYLCSVVSRSETFGSGTRLTVV.

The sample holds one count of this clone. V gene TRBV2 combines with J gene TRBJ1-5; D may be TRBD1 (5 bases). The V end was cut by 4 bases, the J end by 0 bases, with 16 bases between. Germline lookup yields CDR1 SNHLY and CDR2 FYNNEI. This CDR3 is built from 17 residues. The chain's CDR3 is CASSGRQGLDSNQPQHF. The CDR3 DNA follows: TGTGCCAGCAGTGGGCGTCAGGGATTGGATAGCAATCAGCCCCAGCATTTT.

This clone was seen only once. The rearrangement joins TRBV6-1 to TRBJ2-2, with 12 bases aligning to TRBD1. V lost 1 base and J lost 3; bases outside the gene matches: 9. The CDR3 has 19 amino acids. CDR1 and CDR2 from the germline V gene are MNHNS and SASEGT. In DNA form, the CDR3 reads TGTGCCAGCAGTGAAGAGGGACAGGGGGCGGGTGCGGACACCGGGGAGCTGTTTTTT. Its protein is CASSEEGQGAGADTGELFF.

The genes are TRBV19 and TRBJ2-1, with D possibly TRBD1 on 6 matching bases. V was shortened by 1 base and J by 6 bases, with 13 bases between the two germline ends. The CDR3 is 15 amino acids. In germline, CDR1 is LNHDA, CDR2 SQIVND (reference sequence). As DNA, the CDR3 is TGTGCCAGTAGTATAGGGGGGCTTTTTGTCAATGAGCAGTTCTTC. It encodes CASSIGGLFVNEQFF.

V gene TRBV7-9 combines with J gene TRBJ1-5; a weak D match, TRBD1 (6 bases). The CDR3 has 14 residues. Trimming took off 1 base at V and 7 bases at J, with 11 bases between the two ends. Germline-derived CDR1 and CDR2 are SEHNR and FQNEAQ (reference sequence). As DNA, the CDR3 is TGTGCCAGCAGCTTAGAGCAGGGGAGCCAGCCCCAGCATTTT. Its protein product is CASSLEQGSQPQHF.

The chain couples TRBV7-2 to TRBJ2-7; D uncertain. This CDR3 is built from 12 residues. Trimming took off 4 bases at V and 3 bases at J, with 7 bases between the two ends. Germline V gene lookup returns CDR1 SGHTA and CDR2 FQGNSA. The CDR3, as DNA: TGTGCCAGCAGCTGGTCGAGCTACGAGCAGTACTTC. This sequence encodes CASSWSSYEQYF. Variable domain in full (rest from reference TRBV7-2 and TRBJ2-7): GAGVSQSPSNKVTEKGKDVELRCDPISGHTALYWYRQSLGQGLEFLIYFQGNSAPDKSGLPSDRFSAERTGGSVSTLTIQRTQQEDSAVYLCASSWSSYEQYFGPGTRLTVT.

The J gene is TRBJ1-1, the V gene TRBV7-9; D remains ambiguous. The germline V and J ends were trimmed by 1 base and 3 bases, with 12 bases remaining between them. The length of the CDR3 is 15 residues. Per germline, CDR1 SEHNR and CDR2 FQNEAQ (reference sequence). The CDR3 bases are TGTGCCAGCAGCTTAGAATCCCTCGGGGACACTGAAGCTTTCTTT. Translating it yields CASSLESLGDTEAFF.

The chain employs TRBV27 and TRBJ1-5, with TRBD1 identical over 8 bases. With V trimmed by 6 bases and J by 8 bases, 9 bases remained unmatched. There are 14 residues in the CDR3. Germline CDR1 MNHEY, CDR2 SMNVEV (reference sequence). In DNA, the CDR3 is TGTGCCAGCAGCGGAGACAGGGGTGGCGAGCCCCAGCATTTT. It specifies CASSGDRGGEPQHF.

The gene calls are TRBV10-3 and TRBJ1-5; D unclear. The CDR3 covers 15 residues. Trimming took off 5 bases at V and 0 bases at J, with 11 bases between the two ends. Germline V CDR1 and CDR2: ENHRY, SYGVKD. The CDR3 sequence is CAISRTSYSNQPQHF. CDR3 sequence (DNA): TGTGCCATCAGTCGAACCTCCTATAGCAATCAGCCCCAGCATTTT.

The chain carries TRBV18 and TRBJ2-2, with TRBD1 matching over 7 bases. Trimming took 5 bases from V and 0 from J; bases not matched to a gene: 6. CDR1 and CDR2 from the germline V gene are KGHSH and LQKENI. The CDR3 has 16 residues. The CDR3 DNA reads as TGTGCCAGCTCAGGGACAGTATCCACGAACACCGGGGAGCTGTTTTTT. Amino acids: CASSGTVSTNTGELFF.

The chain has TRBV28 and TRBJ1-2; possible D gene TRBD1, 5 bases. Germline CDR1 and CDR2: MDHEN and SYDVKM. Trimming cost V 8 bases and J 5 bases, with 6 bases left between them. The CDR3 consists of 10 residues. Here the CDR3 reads CASQGYGYTF. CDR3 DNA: TGTGCCAGCCAGGGTTATGGCTACACCTTC.